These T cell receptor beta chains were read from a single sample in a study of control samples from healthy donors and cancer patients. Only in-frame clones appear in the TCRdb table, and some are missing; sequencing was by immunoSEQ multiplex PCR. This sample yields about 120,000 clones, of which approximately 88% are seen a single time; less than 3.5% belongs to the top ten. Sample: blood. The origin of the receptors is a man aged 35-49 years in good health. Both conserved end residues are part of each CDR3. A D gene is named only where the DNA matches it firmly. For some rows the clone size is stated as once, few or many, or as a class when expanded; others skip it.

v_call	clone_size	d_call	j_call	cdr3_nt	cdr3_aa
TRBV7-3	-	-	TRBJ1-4	TGTGCCAGCAGCTTAGCCCCGGGACATGGCGAAAAACTGTTTTTT	CASSLAPGHGEKLFF
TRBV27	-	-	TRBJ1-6	TGTGCCAGCAATAAGTGGGGTATGGGGAATTCACCCCTCCACTTT	CASNKWGMGNSPLHF
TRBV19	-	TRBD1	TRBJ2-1	TGTGCCAGTAGTATAGAGGACAGGGTAGCCGATGAGCAGTTCTTC	CASSIEDRVADEQFF
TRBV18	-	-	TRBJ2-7	TGTGCCAGCTCCCAGGGGGGGGGCTACGAGCAGTACTTC	CASSQGGGYEQYF
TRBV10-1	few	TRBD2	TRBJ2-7	TGCGCCAGCAGTGGGAGCGGGGGGTCCTACGAGCAGTACTTC	CASSGSGGSYEQYF
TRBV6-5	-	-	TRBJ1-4	TGTGCCAGCAGCCGGGACGGAACTAATGAAAAACTGTTTTTT	CASSRDGTNEKLFF
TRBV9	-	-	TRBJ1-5	TGTGCCAGCAGCTCCGGGACTGCGTATAATCAGCCCCAGCATTTT	CASSSGTAYNQPQHF
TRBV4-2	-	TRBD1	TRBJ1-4	TGTGCCAGCAGCCATTCCATAAGACAGGGGGCGGGTGAAAAACTGTTTTTT	CASSHSIRQGAGEKLFF
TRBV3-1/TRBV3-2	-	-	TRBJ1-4	TGTGCCAGCAGCCATCCCGGGAATGAAAAACTGTTTTTT	CASSHPGNEKLFF
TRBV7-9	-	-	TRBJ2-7	TGTGCCAGCAGCCCCTTCGACAGCGCCTACGAGCAGTACTTC	CASSPFDSAYEQYF
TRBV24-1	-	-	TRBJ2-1	TGTGCCACCAGTGACAAGGGACACACATACAATGAGCAGTTCTTC	CATSDKGHTYNEQFF
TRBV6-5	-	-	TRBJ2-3	TGTGCCAGCGGGATTAACACAGATACGCAGTATTTT	CASGINTDTQYF
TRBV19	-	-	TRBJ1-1	TGTGCCAGTAGTTTCCCCGGTACGAGGACTGAAGCTTTCTTT	CASSFPGTRTEAFF
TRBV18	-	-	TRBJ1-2	TGTGCCAGCTCACCGTCGGGGGGATATGGCTACACCTTC	CASSPSGGYGYTF
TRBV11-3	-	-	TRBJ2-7	TGTGCCAGCACCTTAGGATACGAGCAGTACTTC	CASTLGYEQYF
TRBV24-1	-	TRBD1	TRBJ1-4	TGTGCCATTCCGGGACAGGGTAATGAAAAACTGTTTTTT	CAIPGQGNEKLFF
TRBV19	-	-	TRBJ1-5	TGTGCCAGCGGGGTACCCAATCAGCCCCAGCATTTT	CASGVPNQPQHF
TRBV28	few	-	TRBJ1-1	TGTGCCAGCTCCTCTTGGGCCGGGAGGACTGAAGCTTTCTTT	CASSSWAGRTEAFF
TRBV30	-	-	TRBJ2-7	TGTGCCTGGAGTGTACAGAGCTACGAGCAGTACTTC	CAWSVQSYEQYF
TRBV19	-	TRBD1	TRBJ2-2	TGTGCCAGTAGTATCGGACAGGGGGCGCCCGGGGAGCTGTTTTTT	CASSIGQGAPGELFF
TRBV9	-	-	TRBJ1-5	TGTGCCAGCAGCGTAGTGCCGGGGCAGCCCCAGCATTTT	CASSVVPGQPQHF
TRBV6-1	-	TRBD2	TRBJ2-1	TGTGCCAGCAGTGATATAGCGGGGGGTTACAATGAGCAGTTCTTC	CASSDIAGGYNEQFF
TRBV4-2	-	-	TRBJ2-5	TGTGCCAGCAGCCAAGTAGGGGGGGCTGAGACCCAGTACTTC	CASSQVGGAETQYF
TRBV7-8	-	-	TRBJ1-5	TGTGCCAGCAGCTCGACACCCTCCGGGACAAATCAGCCCCAGCATTTT	CASSSTPSGTNQPQHF
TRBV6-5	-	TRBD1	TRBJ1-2	TGCGCCAGCAGTCCCGGGACAGGGGGCAGAAATGGCTACACCTTC	CASSPGTGGRNGYTF
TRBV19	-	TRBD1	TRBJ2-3	TGTGCCAGTAGTTACCTACCGGGACAGGGCGCAGATACGCAGTATTTT	CASSYLPGQGADTQYF
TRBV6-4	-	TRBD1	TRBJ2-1	TGTGCCAGCAGTTACTCCGGACAGGGGGCGTACAATGAGCAGTTCTTC	CASSYSGQGAYNEQFF